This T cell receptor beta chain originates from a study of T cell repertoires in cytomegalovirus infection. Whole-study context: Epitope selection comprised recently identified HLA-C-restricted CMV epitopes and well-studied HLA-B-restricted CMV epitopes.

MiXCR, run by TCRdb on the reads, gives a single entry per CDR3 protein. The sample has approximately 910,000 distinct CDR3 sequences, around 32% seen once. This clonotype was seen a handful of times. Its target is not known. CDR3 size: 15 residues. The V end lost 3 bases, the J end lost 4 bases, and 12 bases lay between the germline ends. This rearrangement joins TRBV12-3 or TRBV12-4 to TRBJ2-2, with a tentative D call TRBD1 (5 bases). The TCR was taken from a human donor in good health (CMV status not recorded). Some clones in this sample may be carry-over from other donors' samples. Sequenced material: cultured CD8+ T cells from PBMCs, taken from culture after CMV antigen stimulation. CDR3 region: CASSFFMGPTGELFF. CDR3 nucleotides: TGTGCCAGCAGTTTCTTCATGGGGCCCACCGGGGAGCTGTTTTTT.